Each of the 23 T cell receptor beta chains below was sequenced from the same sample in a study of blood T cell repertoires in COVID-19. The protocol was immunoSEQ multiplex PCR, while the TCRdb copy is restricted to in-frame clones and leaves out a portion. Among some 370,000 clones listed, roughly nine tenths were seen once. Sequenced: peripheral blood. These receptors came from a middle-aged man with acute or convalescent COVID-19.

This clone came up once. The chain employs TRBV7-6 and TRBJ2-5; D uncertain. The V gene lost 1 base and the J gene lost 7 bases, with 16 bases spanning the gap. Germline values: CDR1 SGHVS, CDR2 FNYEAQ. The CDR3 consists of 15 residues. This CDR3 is CASSLDPTEGRTQYF. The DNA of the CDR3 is TGTGCCAGCAGCTTAGATCCCACAGAAGGCCGGACCCAGTACTTC.

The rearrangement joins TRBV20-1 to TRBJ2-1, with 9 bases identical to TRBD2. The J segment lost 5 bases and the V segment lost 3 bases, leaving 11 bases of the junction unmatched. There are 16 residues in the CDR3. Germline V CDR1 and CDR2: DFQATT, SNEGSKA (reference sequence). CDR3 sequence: CSASSLGLAGNNEQFF. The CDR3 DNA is TGCAGTGCTAGTTCCCTGGGTCTAGCGGGGAACAATGAGCAGTTCTTC.

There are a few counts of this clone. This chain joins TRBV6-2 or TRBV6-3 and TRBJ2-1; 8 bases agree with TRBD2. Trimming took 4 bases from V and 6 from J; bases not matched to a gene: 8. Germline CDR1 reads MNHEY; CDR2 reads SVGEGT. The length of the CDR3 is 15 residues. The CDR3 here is CASSSLAGGSNEQFF. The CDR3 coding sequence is TGTGCCAGCAGTTCACTGGCGGGGGGCAGCAATGAGCAGTTCTTC.

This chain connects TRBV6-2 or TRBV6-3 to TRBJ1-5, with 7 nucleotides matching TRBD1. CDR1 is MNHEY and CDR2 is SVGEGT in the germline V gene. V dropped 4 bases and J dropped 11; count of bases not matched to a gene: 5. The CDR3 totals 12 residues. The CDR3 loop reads CASSSNRGAQHF. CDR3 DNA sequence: TGTGCCAGCAGTTCCAACAGGGGAGCCCAGCATTTT.

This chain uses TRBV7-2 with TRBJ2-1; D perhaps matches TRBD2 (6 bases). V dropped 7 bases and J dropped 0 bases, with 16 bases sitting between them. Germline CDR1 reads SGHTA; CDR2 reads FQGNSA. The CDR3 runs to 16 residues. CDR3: CASTVSGGSSYNEQFF. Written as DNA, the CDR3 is TGTGCCAGCACCGTTAGTGGAGGGAGCTCCTACAATGAGCAGTTCTTC.

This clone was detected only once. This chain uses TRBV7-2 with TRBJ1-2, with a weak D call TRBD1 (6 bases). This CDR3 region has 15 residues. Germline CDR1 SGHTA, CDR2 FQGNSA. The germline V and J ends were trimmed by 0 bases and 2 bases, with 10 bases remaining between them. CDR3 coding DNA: TGTGCCAGCAGCTTAGCTGGGACACGGAACTATGGCTACACCTTC. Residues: CASSLAGTRNYGYTF.

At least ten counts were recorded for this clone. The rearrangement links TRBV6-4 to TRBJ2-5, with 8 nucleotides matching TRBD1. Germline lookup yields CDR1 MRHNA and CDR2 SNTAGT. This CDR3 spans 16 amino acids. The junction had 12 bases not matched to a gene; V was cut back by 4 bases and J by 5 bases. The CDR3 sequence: CASSGSGTGIRETQYF. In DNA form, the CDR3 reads TGTGCCAGCAGTGGGTCCGGGACAGGTATCAGGGAGACCCAGTACTTC.

CDR3 bases: TGTGCCAGCAGCCCCCCGGGTCGACTAGCGAGTCAAGAGACCCAGTACTTC. Residues: CASSPPGRLASQETQYF. The rearrangement joins TRBV7-8 to TRBJ2-5; TRBD2 matches 8 bases. V trimming: 5 bases; J trimming: 2 bases; junction bases outside the gene matches: 13. The germline gives CDR1 SGHVS, CDR2 FQNEAQ. The CDR3 totals 17 residues.

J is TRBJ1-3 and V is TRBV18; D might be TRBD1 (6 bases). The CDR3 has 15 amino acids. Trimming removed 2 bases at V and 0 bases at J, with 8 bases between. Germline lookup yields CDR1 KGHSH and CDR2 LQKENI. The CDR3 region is CASSPDRRSGNTIYF. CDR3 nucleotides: TGTGCCAGCTCACCAGACAGGCGCTCTGGAAACACCATATATTTT. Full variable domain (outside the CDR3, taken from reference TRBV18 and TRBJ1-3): NAGVMQNPRHLVRRRGQEARLRCSPMKGHSHVYWYRQLPEEGLKFMVYLQKENIIDESGMPKERFSAEFPKEGPSILRIQQVVRGDSAAYFCASSPDRRSGNTIYFGEGSWLTVV.

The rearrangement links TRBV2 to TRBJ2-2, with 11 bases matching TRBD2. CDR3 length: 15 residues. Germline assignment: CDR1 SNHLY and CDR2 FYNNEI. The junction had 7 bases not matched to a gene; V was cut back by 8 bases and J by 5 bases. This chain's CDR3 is CASRRLAGKTGELFF. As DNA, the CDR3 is TGTGCCAGCCGCCGACTAGCGGGAAAGACCGGGGAGCTGTTTTTT.

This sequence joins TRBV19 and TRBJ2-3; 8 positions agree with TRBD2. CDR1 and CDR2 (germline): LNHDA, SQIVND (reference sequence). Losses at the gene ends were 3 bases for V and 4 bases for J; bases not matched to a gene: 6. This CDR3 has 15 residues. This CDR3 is CASSISAGGADTQYF. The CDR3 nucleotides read TGTGCCAGTAGTATCTCCGCGGGGGGTGCAGATACGCAGTATTTT.

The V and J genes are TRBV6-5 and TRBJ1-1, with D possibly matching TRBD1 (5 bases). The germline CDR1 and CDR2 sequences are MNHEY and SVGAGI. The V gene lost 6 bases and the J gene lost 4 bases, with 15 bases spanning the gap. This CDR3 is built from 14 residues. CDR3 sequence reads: CASRYPGGGTEAFF. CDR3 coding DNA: TGTGCCAGCAGATACCCCGGGGGGGGCACTGAAGCTTTCTTT.

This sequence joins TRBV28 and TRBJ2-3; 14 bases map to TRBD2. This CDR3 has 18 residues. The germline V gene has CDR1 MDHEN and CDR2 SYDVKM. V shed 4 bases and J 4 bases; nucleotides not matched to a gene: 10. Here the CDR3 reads CASSSVGGLAGVPDTQYF. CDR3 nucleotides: TGTGCCAGCAGTTCCGTCGGGGGACTAGCGGGAGTTCCAGATACGCAGTATTTT.

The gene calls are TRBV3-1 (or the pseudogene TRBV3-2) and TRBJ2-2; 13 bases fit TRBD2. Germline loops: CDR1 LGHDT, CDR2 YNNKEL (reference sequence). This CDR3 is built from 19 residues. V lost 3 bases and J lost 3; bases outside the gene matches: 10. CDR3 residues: CASSHPTSGRTLYTGELFF. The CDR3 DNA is TGTGCCAGCAGCCACCCGACTAGCGGGAGGACCTTGTACACCGGGGAGCTGTTTTTT.

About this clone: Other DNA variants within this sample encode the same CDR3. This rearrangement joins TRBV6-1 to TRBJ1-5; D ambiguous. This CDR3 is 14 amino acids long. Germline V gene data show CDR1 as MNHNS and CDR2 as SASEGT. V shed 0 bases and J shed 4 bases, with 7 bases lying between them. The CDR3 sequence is CASSEAVLNQPQHF. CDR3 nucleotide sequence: TGTGCCAGCAGTGAAGCCGTCCTTAATCAGCCCCAGCATTTT.

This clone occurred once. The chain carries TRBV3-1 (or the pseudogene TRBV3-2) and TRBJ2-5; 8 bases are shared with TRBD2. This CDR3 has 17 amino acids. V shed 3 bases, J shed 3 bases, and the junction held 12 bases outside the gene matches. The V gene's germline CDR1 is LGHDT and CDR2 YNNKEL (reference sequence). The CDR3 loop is CASSQKRWRGGKETQYF. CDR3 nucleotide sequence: TGTGCCAGCAGCCAGAAAAGGTGGCGCGGGGGGAAAGAGACCCAGTACTTC.

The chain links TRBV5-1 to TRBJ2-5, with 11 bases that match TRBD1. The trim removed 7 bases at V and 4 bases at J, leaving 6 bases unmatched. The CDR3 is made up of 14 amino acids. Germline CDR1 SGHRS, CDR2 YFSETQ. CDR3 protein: CASVRTGGTETQYF. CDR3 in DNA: TGCGCCAGCGTTCGGACAGGGGGCACAGAGACCCAGTACTTC. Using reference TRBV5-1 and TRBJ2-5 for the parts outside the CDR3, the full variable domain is KAGVTQTPRYLIKTRGQQVTLSCSPISGHRSVSWYQQTPGQGLQFLFEYFSETQRNKGNFPGRFSGRQFSNSRSEMNVSTLELGDSALYLCASVRTGGTETQYFGPGTRLLVL.

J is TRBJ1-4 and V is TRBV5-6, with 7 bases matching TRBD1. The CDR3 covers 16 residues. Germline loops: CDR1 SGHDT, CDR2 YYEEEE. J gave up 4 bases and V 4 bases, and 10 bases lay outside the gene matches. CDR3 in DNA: TGTGCCAGCAGCCCCCGGGACAGAATGATTAATGAAAAACTGTTTTTT. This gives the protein CASSPRDRMINEKLFF.

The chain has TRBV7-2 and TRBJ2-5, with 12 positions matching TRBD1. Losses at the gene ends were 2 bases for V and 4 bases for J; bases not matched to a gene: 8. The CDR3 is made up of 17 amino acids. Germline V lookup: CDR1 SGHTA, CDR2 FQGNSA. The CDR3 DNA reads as TGTGCCAGCAGCTTACCCTTGGGACAGGGGGCTGTAGAGACCCAGTACTTC. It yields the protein CASSLPLGQGAVETQYF.

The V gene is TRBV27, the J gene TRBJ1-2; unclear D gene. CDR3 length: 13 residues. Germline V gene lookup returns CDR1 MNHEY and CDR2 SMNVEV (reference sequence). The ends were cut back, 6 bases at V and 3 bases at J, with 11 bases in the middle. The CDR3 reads CASSPVPDYGYTF. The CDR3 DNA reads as TGTGCCAGCAGCCCGGTCCCGGACTATGGCTACACCTTC.

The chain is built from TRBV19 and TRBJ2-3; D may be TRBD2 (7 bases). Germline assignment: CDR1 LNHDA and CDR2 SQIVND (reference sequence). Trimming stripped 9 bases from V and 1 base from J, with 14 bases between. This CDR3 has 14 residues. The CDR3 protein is CASKGGAGTDTQYF. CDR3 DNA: TGTGCCAGCAAAGGGGGGGCCGGCACAGATACGCAGTATTTT. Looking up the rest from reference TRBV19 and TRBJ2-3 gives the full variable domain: DGGITQSPKYLFRKEGQNVTLSCEQNLNHDAMYWYRQDPGQGLRLIYYSQIVNDFQKGDIAEGYSVSREKKESFPLTVTSAQKNPTAFYLCASKGGAGTDTQYFGPGTRLTVL.

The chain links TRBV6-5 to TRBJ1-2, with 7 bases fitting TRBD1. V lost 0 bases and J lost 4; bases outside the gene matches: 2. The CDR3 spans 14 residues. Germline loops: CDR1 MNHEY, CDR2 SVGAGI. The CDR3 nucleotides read TGTGCCAGCAGTTACTCGAACAGGGGCTATGGCTACACCTTC. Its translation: CASSYSNRGYGYTF.

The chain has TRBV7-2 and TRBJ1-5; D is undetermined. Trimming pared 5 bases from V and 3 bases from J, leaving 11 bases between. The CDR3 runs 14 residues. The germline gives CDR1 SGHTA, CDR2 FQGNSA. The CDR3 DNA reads TGTGCCAGCAGCGTTAGACTAAACAATCAGCCCCAGCATTTT. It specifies CASSVRLNNQPQHF.